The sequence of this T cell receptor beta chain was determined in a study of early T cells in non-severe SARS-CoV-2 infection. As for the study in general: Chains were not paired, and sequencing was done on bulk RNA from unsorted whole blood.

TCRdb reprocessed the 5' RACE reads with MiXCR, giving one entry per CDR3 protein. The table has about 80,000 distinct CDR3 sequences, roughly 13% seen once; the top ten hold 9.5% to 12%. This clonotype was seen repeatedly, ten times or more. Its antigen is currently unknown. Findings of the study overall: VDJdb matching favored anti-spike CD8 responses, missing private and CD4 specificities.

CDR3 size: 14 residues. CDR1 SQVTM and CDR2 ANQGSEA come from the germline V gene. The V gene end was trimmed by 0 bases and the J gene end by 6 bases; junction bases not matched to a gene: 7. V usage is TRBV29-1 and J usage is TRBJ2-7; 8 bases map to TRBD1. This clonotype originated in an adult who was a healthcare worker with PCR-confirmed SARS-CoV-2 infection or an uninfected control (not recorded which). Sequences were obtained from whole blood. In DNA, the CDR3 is TGCAGCGTTGAAGAAGGGCGGACAGGGAGCGAGCAGTACTTC. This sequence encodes CSVEEGRTGSEQYF.